These 32 T cell receptor beta chains originate from one sample sequenced in a study of T cells in Graves' hyperthyroidism and ophthalmopathy. Amplification yielded TCR beta CDR3 regions, with RNA transcripts as the source. HTBI primers were the set used in a first-round RT-PCR of the TCR CDR3. Each CDR3 protein gets one entry after TCRdb re-called the multiplex PCR reads with MiXCR. The sample holds a few hundred thousand distinct CDR3 sequences, approximately 16% seen once. The sequenced material came from blood. The receptor source for this set is a woman aged 40 to 50 with Graves' ophthalmopathy.

V gene TRBV12-5 combines with J gene TRBJ2-1; the D is unclear. The CDR3 runs to 15 residues. V shed 5 bases and J shed 0 bases, with 11 bases lying between them. The V gene's germline CDR1 is LGHNT and CDR2 FRNRAP. The CDR3 nucleotides read TGTGCTAGTGGTCCCTCGACGAGCTCCTACAATGAGCAGTTCTTC. This sequence encodes CASGPSTSSYNEQFF.

This clonotype was detected only a few times. The chain uses TRBV6-2 or TRBV6-3 and TRBJ2-1, with 13 bases matching TRBD2. V was pared by 2 bases and J by 8 bases, with 3 bases of the junction left unmatched. The CDR3 covers 15 residues. Germline V CDR1 and CDR2: MNHEY, SVGEGT. As DNA, the CDR3 is TGTGCCAGCAGTTACGGACTAGCGGGAGACCATGAGCAGTTCTTC. This gives the protein CASSYGLAGDHEQFF.

This chain links TRBV9 with TRBJ2-3; D gene uncertain. V was clipped by 2 bases and J by 7 bases, with 20 bases between them. From germline, CDR1 is SGDLS and CDR2 YYNGEE. The CDR3 has 16 amino acids. The CDR3 reads CASSVGEAIQGYTQYF. For the CDR3, the DNA is TGTGCCAGCAGCGTTGGGGAAGCGATTCAAGGATATACGCAGTATTTT.

Worth noting for this clonotype: At one end the junction does not follow the germline gene, possibly because of a read error. The rearrangement joins TRBV12-3 or TRBV12-4 to TRBJ2-3; tentatively, D is TRBD2 (6 bases). The CDR3 has 14 amino acids. The CDR3 loop reads CASGLAGYTDTQYF. The CDR3 DNA is TGTGCCAGCGGTTTGGCGGGGTACACAGATACGCAGTATTTT.

This clonotype showed up just a few times. V gene TRBV12-3 or TRBV12-4 combines with J gene TRBJ2-2; D is unresolved. The V and J ends lost 3 bases and 5 bases respectively, with 13 bases between them. This CDR3 is 15 amino acids long. The CDR3 reads CASSFPWDLTGELFF. In nucleotides, the CDR3 is TGTGCCAGCAGTTTCCCATGGGATTTGACCGGGGAGCTGTTTTTT.

Worth noting for this clonotype: A much bigger clone sits one base away, suggesting this may be a read error. The rearrangement uses TRBV20-1 and TRBJ2-3; D is unclear. V was pared by 4 bases and J by 3 bases, with 17 bases between. The germline gives CDR1 DFQATT, CDR2 SNEGSKA (reference sequence). CDR3 length equals 15 residues. This CDR3 reads CSATMGIGRTDTQYF. DNA of the CDR3: TGCAGTGCTACAATGGGGATAGGAAGAACAGATACGCAGTATTTT.

This rearrangement joins TRBV11-2 to TRBJ1-4, with D perhaps matching TRBD1 (5 bases). This CDR3 contains 13 residues. Trimming removed 0 bases at V and 6 bases at J, with 5 bases between. CDR1 is SGHAT, CDR2 FQNNGV, per germline. The CDR3 reads CASSLDRDEKLFF. CDR3 bases: TGTGCCAGCAGCTTAGACAGGGATGAAAAACTGTTTTTT.

The chain links TRBV7-2 to TRBJ1-3; TRBD1 matches at 8 bases. The trim removed 6 bases at V and 0 bases at J, leaving 19 bases unmatched. The CDR3 consists of 20 residues. CDR1 is SGHTA and CDR2 is FQGNSA in the germline V gene. In DNA form, the CDR3 reads TGTGCCAGCAGTCCACATCATCCGGGACAGGTCCGAGGCTCTGGAAACACCATATATTTT. Translating gives CASSPHHPGQVRGSGNTIYF.

The chain links TRBV20-1 to TRBJ2-5; possible D gene TRBD2, 5 bases. Trimming stripped 3 bases from V and 5 bases from J, with 13 bases between. In germline, CDR1 is DFQATT, CDR2 SNEGSKA (reference sequence). The CDR3 contains 13 residues. The CDR3 loop reads CSASTSPAETQYF. The CDR3 DNA is TGCAGTGCTAGCACTAGTCCCGCGGAGACCCAGTACTTC.

This clonotype appeared many times. The J gene is TRBJ2-1, the V gene TRBV11-2; D is unresolved. The germline V gene has CDR1 SGHAT and CDR2 FQNNGV. CDR3 length equals 12 residues. V gave up 2 bases and J gave up 6 bases, with 5 bases separating them. CDR3 bases: TGTGCCAGCAGCTTAAACACCAATGAGCAGTTCTTC. It yields the protein CASSLNTNEQFF.

The gene calls are TRBV6-1 and TRBJ1-2; 7 nucleotides line up with TRBD1. CDR3 length equals 12 residues. Germline lookup yields CDR1 MNHNS and CDR2 SASEGT. V lost 7 bases and J lost 6; bases outside the gene matches: 5. The CDR3: CASTTGNDGYTF. The DNA of the CDR3 is TGTGCCAGCACGACAGGGAATGATGGCTACACCTTC.

CDR3 protein: CSVRGTANTGELFF. DNA for the CDR3: TGCAGCGTTAGGGGGACAGCAAACACCGGGGAGCTGTTTTTT. This chain uses TRBV29-1 with TRBJ2-2; 7 nucleotides match TRBD1. Germline CDR1 SQVTM, CDR2 ANQGSEA. This CDR3 region has 14 residues. V was clipped by 5 bases and J by 2 bases; unmatched bases: 5.

The chain employs TRBV5-6 and TRBJ2-1; D remains unclear. Trimming stripped 0 bases from V and 9 bases from J, with 4 bases between. This CDR3 comprises 11 residues. Looked up from germline, CDR1 is SGHDT and CDR2 is YYEEEE. In DNA, the CDR3 is TGTGCCAGCAGCTTGGCCTTTGAGCAGTTCTTC. Translated: CASSLAFEQFF.

Comment on this clonotype: The germline gene is not matched at one end of the junction; a read error may be the cause. The chain couples TRBV2 to TRBJ2-1; 8 bases map to TRBD1. CDR1 is SNHLY and CDR2 is FYNNEI in the germline V gene. This CDR3 contains 15 residues. CDR3 sequence (DNA): TGCGCCAGCAGCCAAGGACAGGGTTATGGGGATGAGCAGTTCTTC. It is translated as CASSQGQGYGDEQFF.

For the CDR3, the DNA is TGTGCCAGCACCCGACAGATATCCTATGGCTACACCTTC. Its protein is CASTRQISYGYTF. The rearrangement joins TRBV2 to TRBJ1-2; maybe TRBD1 (5 bases). With 7 bases removed from V and 4 bases from J, the gap between germline ends came to 13 bases. Germline CDR1 is SNHLY and CDR2 is FYNNEI. The CDR3 length is 13 residues.

This clonotype was seen many times. V gene TRBV28 combines with J gene TRBJ1-1; D is unclear. The CDR3 totals 12 residues. Trimming removed 6 bases from V and 1 base from J, with 6 bases in between. Germline V gene data show CDR1 as MDHEN and CDR2 as SYDVKM. The CDR3 spells CASRGRNTEAFF. The CDR3 region has the DNA TGTGCCAGCAGAGGAAGGAACACTGAAGCTTTCTTT. The whole variable domain, remainder taken from reference TRBV28 and TRBJ1-1, is DVKVTQSSRYLVKRTGEKVFLECVQDMDHENMFWYRQDPGLGLRLIYFSYDVKMKEKGDIPEGYSVSREKKERFSLILESASTNQTSMYLCASRGRNTEAFFGQGTRLTVV.

The table lists this clonotype with a few counts. V gene TRBV19 combines with J gene TRBJ1-5; TRBD1 matches 7 bases. This CDR3 region has 15 residues. The trim removed 5 bases at V and 5 bases at J, leaving 9 bases unmatched. CDR1 and CDR2 (germline): LNHDA, SQIVND (reference sequence). Written as DNA, the CDR3 is TGTGCCAGTAGTCCGGGACAGACTTTCGATCAGCCCCAGCATTTT. It translates to CASSPGQTFDQPQHF.

The gene calls are TRBV28 and TRBJ2-5; perhaps TRBD1 as D (6 bases). Germline V gene sequence: CDR1 MDHEN, CDR2 SYDVKM. The CDR3 has 11 residues. Trimming stripped 5 bases from V and 12 bases from J, with 13 bases between. DNA for the CDR3: TGTGCCAGCAGTCAGCCGGGACACGAGTACTTC. It specifies CASSQPGHEYF.

The table lists this clonotype with a few counts. The rearrangement joins TRBV10-3 to TRBJ1-1, with D unclear. V was pared by 3 bases and J by 3 bases, with 8 bases between. There are 13 residues in the CDR3. Germline CDR1 reads ENHRY; CDR2 reads SYGVKD. The CDR3 region is CAISDRGHTEAFF. The DNA for the CDR3 is TGTGCCATCAGTGATAGAGGCCACACTGAAGCTTTCTTT.

This clonotype occurred a few times. The junction and the germline gene differ at one end; a read error may be behind it. The chain links TRBV5-1 to TRBJ2-6, with 11 bases that match TRBD2. There are 19 residues in the CDR3. Germline CDR1 SGHRS, CDR2 YFSETQ. In nucleotides, the CDR3 is TGCGCCAGCAGCTTGACCGGGACTAGCGGAAGCTCTAGGGCCAACGTCCTGACTTTC. This encodes CASSLTGTSGSSRANVLTF. Full variable domain (outside the CDR3, taken from reference TRBV5-1 and TRBJ2-6): KAGVTQTPRYLIKTRGQQVTLSCSPISGHRSVSWYQQTPGQGLQFLFEYFSETQRNKGNFPGRFSGRQFSNSRSEMNVSTLELGDSALYLCASSLTGTSGSSRANVLTFGAGSRLTVL.

This clonotype was counted ten times or more. The chain recombines TRBV20-1 with TRBJ2-1; 14 bases match TRBD2. V was pared by 0 bases and J by 8 bases, with 9 bases of the junction left unmatched. CDR3 size: 17 residues. Germline V gene data show CDR1 as DFQATT and CDR2 as SNEGSKA (reference sequence). The CDR3 sequence: CSARDGGGLAGADEQFF. The DNA of the CDR3 is TGCAGTGCTAGAGATGGCGGGGGACTAGCGGGAGCTGATGAGCAGTTCTTC.

This clonotype has a count of ten or more. The V call is TRBV27, the J call TRBJ1-1; no clear D gene. Trimming cost V 4 bases and J 0 bases, with 12 bases left between them. The length of the CDR3 is 15 residues. CDR1 is MNHEY, CDR2 SMNVEV, per germline (reference sequence). CDR3 amino acids: CASSSWAGMNTEAFF. CDR3 DNA: TGTGCCAGCAGTTCCTGGGCAGGTATGAACACTGAAGCTTTCTTT.

The sample holds many counts of this clonotype. This rearrangement joins TRBV6-1 to TRBJ1-2, with 9 positions matching TRBD1. The V gene end was trimmed by 3 bases and the J gene end by 4 bases; junction bases not matched to a gene: 12. The CDR3 is 17 residues long. CDR1 and CDR2 (germline): MNHNS, SASEGT. In DNA form, the CDR3 reads TGTGCCAGCAGTGACGAGGGACAGGGAATTTTTTTCTATGGCTACACCTTC. Translated: CASSDEGQGIFFYGYTF.

In this sample, this clonotype turned up many times. This sequence joins TRBV5-1 and TRBJ2-2; D is uncertain. Germline CDR1 and CDR2: SGHRS and YFSETQ. V lost 0 bases and J 7 bases, leaving 7 bases between the germline ends. The CDR3 runs to 13 residues. CDR3 nucleotides: TGCGCCAGCAGCTTGGTTGAGGACGGGGAGCTGTTTTTT. Amino acids: CASSLVEDGELFF.

Ten or more counts support this clonotype. Without the conserved terminal phenylalanine or tryptophan, this CDR3 likely stems from a read error. The chain is built from TRBV28 and TRBJ1-1, with a weak D call TRBD1 (6 bases). This CDR3 has 13 residues. The V end was cut by 10 bases, the J end by 1 base, with 13 bases between. Germline V gene sequence: CDR1 MDHEN, CDR2 SYDVKM. The CDR3 is CATGQGSNTEAFL. Written as DNA, the CDR3 is TGTGCCACTGGGCAGGGGTCGAACACTGAAGCTTTCCTT.

This clonotype has more than one count but fewer than ten. The chain links TRBV12-5 to TRBJ2-3; no clear D gene. With 6 bases removed from V and 1 base from J, the gap between germline ends came to 11 bases. Germline CDR1 LGHNT, CDR2 FRNRAP. This CDR3 contains 14 residues. The CDR3 coding sequence is TGTGCTAGTGGCCCACGTGGGGGCACAGATACGCAGTATTTT. As protein: CASGPRGGTDTQYF.

This clonotype was counted ten times or more. The rearrangement joins TRBV11-2 to TRBJ2-1; 7 nucleotides align to TRBD1. Per the germline V gene, CDR1 is SGHAT and CDR2 is FQNNGV. This CDR3 is built from 14 residues. With 4 bases clipped from V and 4 bases from J, the junction kept 4 bases outside the gene matches. DNA for the CDR3: TGTGCCAGCAGCTCACTGGGACAGTACAATGAGCAGTTCTTC. It codes for CASSSLGQYNEQFF.

The chain carries TRBV19 and TRBJ1-1, with D possibly being TRBD1 (5 bases). CDR3 length: 13 amino acids. Per the germline V gene, CDR1 is LNHDA and CDR2 is SQIVND (reference sequence). Trimming pared 6 bases from V and 1 base from J, leaving 9 bases between. The CDR3 loop is CASRGDPNTEAFF. DNA of the CDR3: TGTGCCAGTAGGGGGGATCCGAACACTGAAGCTTTCTTT.

The rearrangement joins TRBV20-1 to TRBJ1-1, with a weak D call TRBD1 (5 bases). From germline, CDR1 is DFQATT and CDR2 SNEGSKA (reference sequence). V shed 1 base and J shed 1 base, with 10 bases lying between them. This CDR3 has 14 amino acids. This CDR3 reads CSARVFDRNTEAFF. In DNA form, the CDR3 reads TGCAGTGCTAGAGTTTTTGACAGGAACACTGAAGCTTTCTTT.

The sample holds many counts of this clonotype. The chain couples TRBV5-1 to TRBJ2-1, with TRBD2 matching 9 bases. The germline V gene has CDR1 SGHRS and CDR2 YFSETQ. CDR3 length: 15 residues. V trimming: 3 bases; J trimming: 1 base; junction bases outside the gene matches: 2. CDR3 DNA: TGCGCCAGCAGCTCAGCGGGAGGATCCTACAATGAGCAGTTCTTC. Its protein product is CASSSAGGSYNEQFF.

Only a few counts were recorded for this clonotype. The rearrangement uses TRBV2 and TRBJ1-4; a weak D match, TRBD1 (5 bases). Trimming pared 7 bases from V and 0 bases from J, leaving 9 bases between. The CDR3 totals 14 residues. Germline loops: CDR1 SNHLY, CDR2 FYNNEI. For the CDR3, the DNA is TGTGCCAGCAAACGGACATCAACTAATGAAAAACTGTTTTTT. This codes for CASKRTSTNEKLFF.

This clonotype was observed at least ten times. V and J are TRBV19 and TRBJ2-2; 13 bases are a match to TRBD2. Per germline, CDR1 LNHDA and CDR2 SQIVND (reference sequence). J gave up 2 bases and V 9 bases, and 3 bases lay outside the gene matches. The CDR3 covers 15 residues. The CDR3 region has the DNA TGTGCCAGCCGACTAGCGGGAGGTAACACCGGGGAGCTGTTTTTT. Protein product: CASRLAGGNTGELFF.